These T cell receptor beta chains were read from a single sample in a study of blood T cell repertoires in COVID-19. Libraries were prepared by immunoSEQ multiplex PCR; TCRdb keeps only in-frame clonotypes and omits some of them. The profile shows about 350,000 clones, 88% of them singletons. The sequencing input was PBMCs or T cells enriched from blood (not recorded which). Receptor source: a woman between 25 and 40 years old who had been exposed to COVID-19. The CDR3 runs from the conserved cysteine through the conserved F or W. A D gene is named only where the DNA matches it firmly. Where a row states a size, it is once, few, many or the class of an expanded clone; other rows omit it.

clone size: NA
V gene: TRBV3-1/TRBV3-2
D gene: NA
J gene: TRBJ2-7
CDR3 protein: CASSQGTAGAYEQYF
CDR3 DNA: TGTGCCAGCAGCCAAGGGACAGCCGGCGCCTACGAGCAGTACTTC

clone size: NA
V gene: TRBV9
D gene: TRBD1
J gene: TRBJ1-1
CDR3 protein: CASSATGGTEAFF
CDR3 DNA: TGTGCCAGCAGCGCCACAGGGGGCACTGAAGCTTTCTTT

clone size: once
V gene: TRBV12-2
D gene: NA
J gene: TRBJ1-4
CDR3 protein: CASRLVRVQAGAGVADEKLFF
CDR3 DNA: TGTGCAAGTCGCTTAGTGAGGGTGCAGGCAGGGGCGGGGGTTGCGGATGAAAAACTGTTTTTT

clone size: NA
V gene: TRBV27
D gene: TRBD1
J gene: TRBJ2-7
CDR3 protein: CASSLYGTGSYEQYF
CDR3 DNA: TGTGCCAGCAGTTTATATGGGACAGGGTCCTACGAGCAGTACTTC

clone size: few
V gene: TRBV4-1
D gene: NA
J gene: TRBJ2-7
CDR3 protein: CASSQDSGGLEQYF
CDR3 DNA: TGCGCCAGCAGCCAAGATTCAGGGGGACTCGAGCAGTACTTC

clone size: once
V gene: TRBV19
D gene: TRBD1
J gene: TRBJ1-6
CDR3 protein: CASRTPPGGPNSPLHF
CDR3 DNA: TGTGCCAGTAGGACTCCCCCAGGGGGTCCTAATTCACCCCTCCACTTT

clone size: once
V gene: TRBV6-6
D gene: TRBD2
J gene: TRBJ2-7
CDR3 protein: CASSYPGLAGTAEQYF
CDR3 DNA: TGTGCCAGCAGTTACCCGGGACTAGCGGGAACGGCTGAGCAGTACTTC

clone size: NA
V gene: TRBV18
D gene: TRBD1
J gene: TRBJ2-7
CDR3 protein: CASSPGTGGREQYF
CDR3 DNA: TGTGCCAGCTCACCAGGGACAGGGGGCCGCGAGCAGTACTTC

clone size: few
V gene: TRBV28
D gene: NA
J gene: TRBJ1-4
CDR3 protein: CASSLGGNNEKLFF
CDR3 DNA: TGTGCCAGCAGTTTGGGAGGGAATAATGAAAAACTGTTTTTT

clone size: NA
V gene: TRBV27
D gene: NA
J gene: TRBJ1-5
CDR3 protein: CASSLYGFSNQPQHF
CDR3 DNA: TGTGCCAGCAGTTTATACGGGTTCAGCAATCAGCCCCAGCATTTT

clone size: NA
V gene: TRBV4-1
D gene: TRBD2
J gene: TRBJ2-1
CDR3 protein: CASSQDPGGLAGYNEQFF
CDR3 DNA: TGCGCCAGCAGCCAGGATCCGGGGGGACTAGCGGGATACAATGAGCAGTTCTTC

clone size: NA
V gene: TRBV7-9
D gene: TRBD1
J gene: TRBJ1-2
CDR3 protein: CASSPGTVRIGYTF
CDR3 DNA: TGTGCCAGCAGCCCAGGGACAGTTAGGATTGGCTACACCTTC

clone size: NA
V gene: TRBV9
D gene: NA
J gene: TRBJ1-2
CDR3 protein: CASSVNTGSIYGYTF
CDR3 DNA: TGTGCCAGCAGCGTAAACACAGGGTCGATCTATGGCTACACCTTC

clone size: once
V gene: TRBV11-1
D gene: TRBD1
J gene: TRBJ2-2
CDR3 protein: CASSSGQGRYTGELFF
CDR3 DNA: TGTGCCAGCAGCTCCGGACAGGGGAGGTACACCGGGGAGCTGTTTTTT

clone size: NA
V gene: TRBV11-3
D gene: NA
J gene: TRBJ2-5
CDR3 protein: CASSLGSAQETQYF
CDR3 DNA: TGTGCCAGCAGCTTAGGTAGCGCACAAGAGACCCAGTACTTC

clone size: once
V gene: TRBV5-1
D gene: NA
J gene: TRBJ2-5
CDR3 protein: CASSFFGSETQYF
CDR3 DNA: TGCGCCAGCAGCTTTTTCGGGAGCGAGACCCAGTACTTC

clone size: few
V gene: TRBV28
D gene: NA
J gene: TRBJ1-1
CDR3 protein: CASSGFSNPRDTEAFF
CDR3 DNA: TGTGCCAGCAGCGGGTTCTCCAACCCTCGGGACACTGAAGCTTTCTTT

clone size: NA
V gene: TRBV20-1
D gene: TRBD1
J gene: TRBJ1-5
CDR3 protein: CSASGTGPPGPQHF
CDR3 DNA: TGCAGTGCTAGTGGGACAGGGCCCCCTGGGCCCCAGCATTTT

clone size: few
V gene: TRBV10-1
D gene: NA
J gene: TRBJ2-7
CDR3 protein: CASSRESAEQYF
CDR3 DNA: TGCGCCAGCTCCCGGGAGAGTGCCGAGCAGTACTTC

clone size: NA
V gene: TRBV6-5
D gene: NA
J gene: TRBJ1-1
CDR3 protein: CASRPGQTNTEAFF
CDR3 DNA: TGTGCCAGCAGACCAGGACAGACGAACACTGAAGCTTTCTTT

clone size: once
V gene: TRBV27
D gene: TRBD1
J gene: TRBJ2-5
CDR3 protein: CASSPYRDRAKTQYF
CDR3 DNA: TGTGCCAGCAGTCCATACCGGGACAGGGCGAAGACCCAGTACTTC

clone size: NA
V gene: TRBV7-8
D gene: TRBD2
J gene: TRBJ2-2
CDR3 protein: CASSLRTSLTGELFF
CDR3 DNA: TGTGCCAGCAGCCTCCGGACTAGCCTCACCGGGGAGCTGTTTTTT

clone size: NA
V gene: TRBV28
D gene: NA
J gene: TRBJ1-1
CDR3 protein: CASSRGSTAEAFF
CDR3 DNA: TGTGCCAGCAGCCGTGGTTCGACTGCTGAAGCTTTCTTT

clone size: NA
V gene: TRBV7-9
D gene: TRBD2
J gene: TRBJ2-1
CDR3 protein: CASSLVGLASSSYNEQFF
CDR3 DNA: TGTGCCAGCAGCTTAGTTGGACTAGCGTCGAGCTCCTACAATGAGCAGTTCTTC

clone size: NA
V gene: TRBV28
D gene: TRBD1
J gene: TRBJ1-5
CDR3 protein: CASSAGQGGNQPQHF
CDR3 DNA: TGTGCCAGCAGTGCGGGACAGGGGGGAAATCAGCCCCAGCATTTT

clone size: NA
V gene: TRBV10-3
D gene: NA
J gene: TRBJ1-4
CDR3 protein: CAISESSLQGTNEKLFF
CDR3 DNA: TGTGCCATCAGTGAGTCCAGCCTCCAGGGCACTAATGAAAAACTGTTTTTT

clone size: NA
V gene: TRBV5-1
D gene: NA
J gene: TRBJ1-2
CDR3 protein: CASSFPAGESTF
CDR3 DNA: TGCGCCAGCAGCTTCCCCGCTGGAGAGAGCACCTTC

clone size: NA
V gene: TRBV7-8
D gene: TRBD1
J gene: TRBJ2-5
CDR3 protein: CASSPRQGSVQETQYF
CDR3 DNA: TGTGCCAGCAGCCCAAGACAGGGGAGCGTCCAAGAGACCCAGTACTTC

clone size: NA
V gene: TRBV11-1
D gene: NA
J gene: TRBJ2-2
CDR3 protein: CASSWAVYGELFF
CDR3 DNA: TGTGCCAGCAGCTGGGCCGTTTACGGGGAGCTGTTTTTT

clone size: NA
V gene: TRBV5-4
D gene: NA
J gene: TRBJ1-1
CDR3 protein: CASSWGKGGTEAFF
CDR3 DNA: TGTGCCAGCAGCTGGGGAAAGGGAGGGACTGAAGCTTTCTTT

clone size: NA
V gene: TRBV7-2
D gene: TRBD2
J gene: TRBJ2-3
CDR3 protein: CASSLGLAGGMADTQYF
CDR3 DNA: TGTGCCAGCAGCTTAGGGCTAGCGGGAGGTATGGCAGATACGCAGTATTTT

clone size: NA
V gene: TRBV5-8
D gene: TRBD2
J gene: TRBJ2-1
CDR3 protein: CASSFMATSGTHNEQFF
CDR3 DNA: TGTGCCAGCAGCTTCATGGCGACTAGCGGGACTCACAATGAGCAGTTCTTC

clone size: NA
V gene: TRBV2
D gene: NA
J gene: TRBJ2-3
CDR3 protein: CASSDQRVSTDTQYF
CDR3 DNA: TGTGCCAGCAGTGACCAACGGGTGAGCACAGATACGCAGTATTTT

clone size: NA
V gene: TRBV11-2
D gene: TRBD1
J gene: TRBJ2-7
CDR3 protein: CASSLGDRVTYEQYF
CDR3 DNA: TGTGCCAGCAGCTTAGGAGACAGGGTAACCTACGAGCAGTACTTC

clone size: NA
V gene: TRBV29-1
D gene: NA
J gene: TRBJ1-5
CDR3 protein: CSVEEGEGGNQPQHF
CDR3 DNA: TGCAGCGTTGAAGAGGGCGAGGGAGGCAATCAGCCCCAGCATTTT

clone size: once
V gene: TRBV18
D gene: TRBD2
J gene: TRBJ2-5
CDR3 protein: CASSPPSLTSTDYLGETQYF
CDR3 DNA: TGTGCCAGCTCACCACCCTCCCTGACTAGCACAGACTACCTGGGAGAGACCCAGTACTTC

clone size: NA
V gene: TRBV13
D gene: NA
J gene: TRBJ1-1
CDR3 protein: CASSSSGLWAFF
CDR3 DNA: NA

clone size: NA
V gene: TRBV18
D gene: TRBD1
J gene: TRBJ1-2
CDR3 protein: CASSPTTIGQDYGYTF
CDR3 DNA: TGTGCCAGCTCACCCACCACCATCGGACAGGACTATGGCTACACCTTC

clone size: few
V gene: TRBV7-3
D gene: TRBD2
J gene: TRBJ2-7
CDR3 protein: CASSLTGLAGDEQYF
CDR3 DNA: TGTGCCAGCAGCTTAACGGGACTAGCGGGAGACGAGCAGTACTTC

clone size: NA
V gene: TRBV7-3
D gene: TRBD2
J gene: TRBJ2-3
CDR3 protein: CASSLRPHIAGTTDTQYF
CDR3 DNA: TGTGCCAGCAGCTTACGGCCTCACATAGCGGGAACCACAGATACGCAGTATTTT

clone size: NA
V gene: TRBV4-1
D gene: NA
J gene: TRBJ1-1
CDR3 protein: CASSQDGQGRTEAFF
CDR3 DNA: TGCGCCAGCAGCCAAGATGGGCAGGGGCGAACTGAAGCTTTCTTT

clone size: once
V gene: TRBV28
D gene: NA
J gene: TRBJ2-3
CDR3 protein: CASSLGGPQSDTQYF
CDR3 DNA: TGTGCCAGCAGTTTGGGTGGGCCCCAGTCGGATACGCAGTATTTT

clone size: NA
V gene: TRBV2
D gene: NA
J gene: TRBJ1-4
CDR3 protein: CASSDLDLGGKLFF
CDR3 DNA: TGTGCCAGCAGTGACCTCGACCTAGGGGGAAAACTGTTTTTT

clone size: NA
V gene: TRBV3-1/TRBV3-2
D gene: NA
J gene: TRBJ2-5
CDR3 protein: CASSQAGGSQETQYF
CDR3 DNA: TGTGCCAGCAGCCAAGCTGGCGGAAGCCAAGAGACCCAGTACTTC

clone size: NA
V gene: TRBV5-4
D gene: TRBD2
J gene: TRBJ2-2
CDR3 protein: CASSSGLAELFF
CDR3 DNA: TGTGCCAGCAGCTCGGGACTAGCGGAGCTGTTTTTT

clone size: NA
V gene: TRBV19
D gene: TRBD2
J gene: TRBJ2-1
CDR3 protein: CASVPTSGSPNEQFF
CDR3 DNA: TGTGCCAGTGTCCCAACTAGCGGCTCACCTAATGAGCAGTTCTTC

clone size: few
V gene: TRBV6-5
D gene: TRBD1
J gene: TRBJ1-4
CDR3 protein: CASKSGTGIEKLFF
CDR3 DNA: TGTGCCAGCAAGTCCGGGACAGGGATCGAAAAACTGTTTTTT

clone size: NA
V gene: TRBV28
D gene: NA
J gene: TRBJ1-3
CDR3 protein: CASSFATAGNTIYF
CDR3 DNA: TGTGCCAGCAGTTTCGCGACAGCTGGAAACACCATATATTTT